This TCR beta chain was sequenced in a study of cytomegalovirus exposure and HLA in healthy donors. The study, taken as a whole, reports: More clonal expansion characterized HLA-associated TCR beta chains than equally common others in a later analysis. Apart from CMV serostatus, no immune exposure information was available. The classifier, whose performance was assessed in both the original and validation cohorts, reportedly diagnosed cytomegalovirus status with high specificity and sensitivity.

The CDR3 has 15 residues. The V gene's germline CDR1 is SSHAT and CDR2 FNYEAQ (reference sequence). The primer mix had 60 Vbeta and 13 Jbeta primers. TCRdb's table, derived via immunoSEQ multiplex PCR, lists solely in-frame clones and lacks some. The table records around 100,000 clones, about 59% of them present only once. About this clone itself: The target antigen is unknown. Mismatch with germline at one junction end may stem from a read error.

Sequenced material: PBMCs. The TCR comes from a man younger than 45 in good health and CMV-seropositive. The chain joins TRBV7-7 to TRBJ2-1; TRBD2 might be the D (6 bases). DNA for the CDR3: TGTGCTAGCAGCTTAGAGATTTCTGAGCGGGATGAGCAGTTCTTC. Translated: CASSLEISERDEQFF.